Listed below are T cell receptor beta chains from one sample, sequenced in a study of blood T cell repertoires in COVID-19. Measured with immunoSEQ multiplex PCR; TCRdb has only the in-frame clones, and not every one. The table shows fewer than 250,000 clones, with over 70% occurring only once. Sequenced input: peripheral blood. The receptors were gathered from a woman between 45 and 65 years old with acute or convalescent COVID-19. Both conserved end residues are part of each CDR3. Fields, in order: clone size, D gene, V gene, J gene, CDR3 protein, CDR3 DNA. D genes are given only for firm matches. Size is omitted from some rows. Given values are once, few, many or a class for expanded clones.

few,TRBD2,TRBV5-4,TRBJ2-3,CASSSSGRAQDTQYF,TGTGCCAGCAGCTCTAGCGGGAGGGCCCAAGATACGCAGTATTTT
.,.,TRBV6-5,TRBJ2-2,CASSNWGDGELFF,TGTGCCAGCTCCAACTGGGGGGACGGGGAGCTGTTTTTT
.,.,TRBV15,TRBJ1-5,CATSPRQAYQPQHF,TGTGCCACCAGCCCACGACAGGCTTATCAGCCCCAGCATTTT
.,TRBD1,TRBV24-1,TRBJ2-1,CATRTGGASFDEQFF,TGTGCCACCAGGACAGGGGGCGCGAGTTTTGATGAGCAGTTCTTC
.,TRBD1,TRBV6-1,TRBJ1-6,CASSDLGQVTHRSHF,TGTGCCAGCAGTGATCTAGGACAGGTGACCCATCGAAGCCACTTT
.,.,TRBV19,TRBJ1-1,CASSIGPMNTEAFF,TGTGCCAGTAGTATAGGCCCTATGAACACTGAAGCTTTCTTT
.,.,TRBV13,TRBJ2-4,CASSSQGRDNQNIQYF,TGTGCCAGCAGCTCCCAAGGCCGGGACAACCAAAACATTCAGTACTTC
.,.,TRBV18,TRBJ2-5,CASSLTREETQYF,TGTGCCAGCTCACTGACGCGGGAAGAGACCCAGTACTTC
.,TRBD2,TRBV4-1,TRBJ2-1,CASSQDRHGSGRGNEQFF,TGCGCCAGCAGCCAAGATAGGCACGGTAGCGGGAGAGGCAATGAGCAGTTCTTC
.,TRBD1,TRBV6-5,TRBJ2-1,CASSYRDRVYNEQFF,TGTGCCAGCAGTTACCGGGACAGGGTATACAATGAGCAGTTCTTC
.,TRBD1,TRBV6-5,TRBJ1-2,CASSQGVFKGYTF,TGTGCCAGCAGTCAGGGGGTATTCAAGGGCTACACCTTC
once,TRBD2,TRBV24-1,TRBJ2-2,CATSPKGGSYTGELFF,TGTGCCACCAGCCCCAAGGGCGGGAGTTACACCGGGGAGCTGTTTTTT
.,TRBD1,TRBV3-1/TRBV3-2,TRBJ2-1,CASSRAGTANPDEQFF,TGTGCCAGCAGCCGCGCCGGGACAGCCAACCCCGATGAGCAGTTCTTC